This is a list of T cell receptor beta chains from one sample in a study of blood T cell repertoires in COVID-19. Assay: immunoSEQ multiplex PCR; the TCRdb copy retains only in-frame clones and omits some. The sample carries roughly 100,000 clones, roughly 87% recorded once. Sequencing was carried out using peripheral blood. These receptors originate from a woman aged 80 or over in a cohort sampled during active COVID-19. Each CDR3 is given with its conserved first and last residue. D genes are given only for firm matches. Rows give clone size only sometimes, using once, few, many, or a class for an expanded clone.

d_gene | j_gene | v_gene | abundance | CDR3nt | CDR3aa
- | TRBJ2-5 | TRBV6-2/TRBV6-3 | - | TGTGCCAGCATCCCCGGGGGTCTCCAAGAGACCCAGTACTTC | CASIPGGLQETQYF
TRBD1 | TRBJ2-3 | TRBV27 | - | TGTGCCAGCAGTTTCGACCTAGGGGGCGCAGGTACGCAGTATTTT | CASSFDLGGAGTQYF
TRBD2 | TRBJ2-1 | TRBV12-5 | - | TGTGCTAGTGGTTTGGTACGTTCGAGCGGGGGTACCAATGAGCAGTTCTTC | CASGLVRSSGGTNEQFF
TRBD2 | TRBJ2-7 | TRBV18 | - | TGTGCCAGCTCACAGAGCGGGGGGACGACCTACGAGCAGTACTTC | CASSQSGGTTYEQYF
TRBD2 | TRBJ2-7 | TRBV10-3 | - | TGTGCCACGACTAGCGTGGGAGCCTACGAGCAGTACTTC | CATTSVGAYEQYF
- | TRBJ2-3 | TRBV28 | - | TGTGCCAGCATTAGCGGCACAGATACGCAGTATTTT | CASISGTDTQYF
- | TRBJ2-7 | TRBV10-1 | - | TGCGCCAGCAGTGAGTCGAAACGGAGCGAGCAGTACTTC | CASSESKRSEQYF
- | TRBJ1-5 | TRBV24-1 | - | TGTGCCACCAGCCACGGACAGACTAATCAGCCCCAGCATTTT | CATSHGQTNQPQHF
TRBD1 | TRBJ2-1 | TRBV24-1 | - | TGTGCCACCAGTGTCCGGACAGGGTGGCCCTCCTACAATGAGCAGTTCTTC | CATSVRTGWPSYNEQFF
TRBD1 | TRBJ1-3 | TRBV18 | - | TGTGCCAGCTCACCAACAACAGGGGGAGGAAACACCATATATTTT | CASSPTTGGGNTIYF
TRBD1 | TRBJ1-2 | TRBV7-9 | - | TGTGCCAGCAGCTTTGAGACGGACAGGGGCTATGGCTACACCTTC | CASSFETDRGYGYTF
TRBD1 | TRBJ1-2 | TRBV6-4 | - | TGTGCCAGCAGGGATTACAGGGGCGGGGGCTACACCTTC | CASRDYRGGGYTF
TRBD1 | TRBJ1-2 | TRBV19 | - | TGTGCCAGTAGTCCGCTTGGGGGACAGGGGGTGGTGGATGGCTACACCTTC | CASSPLGGQGVVDGYTF
- | TRBJ2-1 | TRBV9 | - | TGTGCCAGCAGCGAGGCCGGGACTTACTACAATGAGCAGTTCTTC | CASSEAGTYYNEQFF
- | TRBJ2-3 | TRBV3-1/TRBV3-2 | once | TGTGCCAGCAGCACATCATTCTCTGGCTCGAATACGCAGTATTTT | CASSTSFSGSNTQYF
TRBD2 | TRBJ2-1 | TRBV5-1 | - | TGCGCCAGCAGCTCGGGACTAGCGGGACTCAATGAGCAGTTCTTC | CASSSGLAGLNEQFF
- | TRBJ2-3 | TRBV3-1/TRBV3-2 | - | TGTGCCAGCAGCGTTAGCTCCCAAATGGCAGATACGCAGTATTTT | CASSVSSQMADTQYF
- | TRBJ2-7 | TRBV3-1/TRBV3-2 | - | TGTGCCAGCAGCCAAGGCTCCCCCGGGTACGAGCAGTACTTC | CASSQGSPGYEQYF
- | TRBJ2-7 | TRBV18 | - | TGTGCCAGCTCACCCGGGGCAGGGAGGCAGTACGAGCAGTACTTC | CASSPGAGRQYEQYF
- | TRBJ2-1 | TRBV13 | - | TGTGCCAGCAGCCTCCATAGCGGCCTAAGGGGCTACAATGAGCAGTTCTTC | CASSLHSGLRGYNEQFF
TRBD2 | TRBJ2-7 | TRBV29-1 | - | TGCAGCGTACTCAGACTAGCGGGAGGGGGGTACGAGCAGTACTTC | CSVLRLAGGGYEQYF
TRBD1 | TRBJ1-3 | TRBV18 | - | TGTGCCAGCTCACAGGGACAGGGGGCAAGCACCATATATTTT | CASSQGQGASTIYF
TRBD1 | TRBJ2-3 | TRBV28 | - | TGTGCCAGCACCCGGACAGGGACCAGCACAGATACGCAGTATTTT | CASTRTGTSTDTQYF
- | TRBJ2-7 | TRBV2 | - | TGTGCCAGCAGTGAAGCGCGGAGTCAAACCAACGAGCAGTACTTC | CASSEARSQTNEQYF
TRBD1 | TRBJ2-2 | TRBV6-4 | once | TGTGCCAGCAAGTCCGGGACAGGGAAATTGGGGGAGCTGTTTTTT | CASKSGTGKLGELFF
- | TRBJ2-2 | TRBV9 | few | TGTGCCAGCAGCGAACAGGTCGGGAACACCGGGGAGCTGTTTTTT | CASSEQVGNTGELFF
- | TRBJ2-5 | TRBV7-6 | once | TGTGCCAGCAGCTTAACCAATGAGGTTCCGTACCAAGAGACCCAGTACTTC | CASSLTNEVPYQETQYF
TRBD2 | TRBJ2-3 | TRBV9 | - | TGTGCCAGCAGCGAAACTAGCGGGGGCAACACAGATACGCAGTATTTT | CASSETSGGNTDTQYF
TRBD1 | TRBJ2-2 | TRBV5-1 | - | TGCGCCAGCAGCTTGGGACAGGGGTACGGGGAGCTGTTTTTT | CASSLGQGYGELFF
- | TRBJ2-4 | TRBV25-1 | - | TGTGCCAGCAGTGAAGTTACACGCGGGAACATTCAGTACTTC | CASSEVTRGNIQYF
- | TRBJ1-1 | TRBV3-1/TRBV3-2 | - | TGTGCCAGCAGCCAAGATAGCAGGGGTACTGAAGCTTTCTTT | CASSQDSRGTEAFF
TRBD1 | TRBJ2-7 | TRBV5-4 | - | TGTGCCAGCAGCTTGAGACAGGGATCCTACGAGCAGTACTTC | CASSLRQGSYEQYF
TRBD1 | TRBJ1-3 | TRBV6-6 | - | TGTGCCAGCAGCGTCAGACAGGGGTCTGGAAACACCATATATTTT | CASSVRQGSGNTIYF
- | TRBJ1-5 | TRBV11-3 | - | TGTGCCAGCAGCTACAGGACGTTCGGCGGACAGCCCCAGCATTTT | CASSYRTFGGQPQHF
- | TRBJ1-2 | TRBV5-1 | - | TGCGCCAGCAGCTTGGCTGCAGGGACTAACTATGGCTACACCTTC | CASSLAAGTNYGYTF
- | TRBJ2-5 | TRBV5-1 | - | TGCGCCAGCAGCACCGGGGAGACCCAGTACTTC | CASSTGETQYF
- | TRBJ2-7 | TRBV7-9 | - | TGTGCCAGCAGCTTAGTCACAGGGACCGAGCAGTACTTC | CASSLVTGTEQYF
- | TRBJ2-1 | TRBV7-9 | few | TGTGCCAGCAGCTTAGGATCCGGCGGGTACAATGAGCAGTTCTTC | CASSLGSGGYNEQFF
- | TRBJ2-1 | TRBV27 | once | TGTGCCAGCAGAGGACAGCCTGAGGGAAATGAGCAGTTCTTC | CASRGQPEGNEQFF
TRBD1 | TRBJ1-2 | TRBV11-2 | - | TGTGCCAGCAGCTTAGACCGGGCAGGGGGCTACGGCTACACCTTC | CASSLDRAGGYGYTF
- | TRBJ2-7 | TRBV11-2 | - | TGTGCCAGCAGCTTCGTTACCTACGAGCAGTACTTC | CASSFVTYEQYF
- | TRBJ2-2 | TRBV28 | - | TGTGCCAGCAGTTTGACTGTGTGGACCGGGGAGCTGTTTTTT | CASSLTVWTGELFF
- | TRBJ1-1 | TRBV12-5 | once | TGTGCTAGTGGTTCACCAGGGGTCGGGAACACTGAAGCTTTCTTT | CASGSPGVGNTEAFF
- | TRBJ1-3 | TRBV5-1 | - | TGCGCCAGCAGCTTGTCAGGGGTCAACTCTGGAAACACCATATATTTT | CASSLSGVNSGNTIYF
TRBD1 | TRBJ2-5 | TRBV6-2/TRBV6-3 | - | TGTGCCAGCAGTTACAGGGACAGCCCGCGGCGAGAGACCCAGTACTTC | CASSYRDSPRRETQYF
- | TRBJ1-2 | TRBV20-1 | - | TGCAGTGCTAGTGTGGGAGCTAACTATGGCTACACCTTC | CSASVGANYGYTF
- | TRBJ2-3 | TRBV5-1 | - | TGCGCCAGCAGTCTACAGGACACAGATACGCAGTATTTT | CASSLQDTDTQYF